Listed here are 13 T cell receptor beta chains from one sample, sequenced in a study of blood T cell repertoires in COVID-19. Produced via immunoSEQ multiplex PCR; TCRdb's table is partial and in-frame only. The repertoire holds around 150,000 clones, with about 88% as singletons. The sequencing input was peripheral blood. All receptors derive from a man aged 50 to 59 with active or convalescent COVID-19.

The V and J genes are TRBV10-1 and TRBJ2-3; no firm D call. This CDR3 is built from 13 residues. Germline lookup yields CDR1 WNHNN and CDR2 SYGVQD (reference sequence). Trimming pared 4 bases from V and 2 bases from J, leaving 7 bases between. The CDR3 coding sequence is TGCGCCAGCAGTGTATTTGTCACAGATACGCAGTATTTT. It is translated as CASSVFVTDTQYF.

This clone was observed a single time. This rearrangement joins TRBV11-2 to TRBJ1-6, with 7 positions matching TRBD1. CDR3 length: 17 amino acids. Germline lookup yields CDR1 SGHAT and CDR2 FQNNGV. V lost 2 bases, J lost 0 bases, and 4 bases stayed unmatched. This CDR3 is CASSLLGQSSYNSPLHF. The CDR3 DNA reads TGTGCCAGCAGCTTACTGGGACAGAGCTCCTATAATTCACCCCTCCACTTT.

Note on this clone: Other DNA variants within this sample encode the same CDR3. V is TRBV28 and J is TRBJ1-2; 11 nucleotides line up with TRBD1. Germline loops: CDR1 MDHEN, CDR2 SYDVKM. V dropped 5 bases and J dropped 4; count of bases not matched to a gene: 3. CDR3 length: 14 residues. This CDR3 is CASSRTGGIYGYTF. The CDR3 nucleotides are TGTGCCAGCAGTAGGACAGGGGGCATCTATGGCTACACCTTC.

V is TRBV28 and J is TRBJ2-5, with D possibly matching TRBD1 (5 bases). Germline V gene lookup returns CDR1 MDHEN and CDR2 SYDVKM. The CDR3 consists of 14 residues. Trimming shortened V by 5 bases and J by 5 bases, and 15 bases separated the two germline ends. The CDR3 region has the DNA TGTGCCAGCAGTCCTGGACACCTCAGGGAGACCCAGTACTTC. Protein sequence: CASSPGHLRETQYF.

The rearrangement joins TRBV24-1 to TRBJ2-7; no reliable D call. CDR1 KGHDR and CDR2 SFDVKD come from the germline V gene. This CDR3 is 12 amino acids long. Trimming took 5 bases from V and 3 from J, leaving 7 bases between them. CDR3 loop: CATSGLDYEQYF. CDR3 nucleotide sequence: TGTGCCACCAGTGGACTCGACTACGAGCAGTACTTC.

V is TRBV28 and J is TRBJ2-1; 14 bases are shared with TRBD2. CDR3 size: 17 residues. The ends lost 2 bases at V and 4 bases at J; junction bases unmatched: 4. CDR1 is MDHEN and CDR2 is SYDVKM in the germline V gene. The CDR3 reads CASSLLTSGRAYNEQFF. The CDR3 DNA follows: TGTGCCAGCAGTTTACTGACTAGCGGGAGGGCTTACAATGAGCAGTTCTTC.

The chain is built from TRBV7-9 and TRBJ1-2; D is perhaps TRBD1 (5 bases). CDR1 is SEHNR, CDR2 FQNEAQ, per germline (reference sequence). V lost 5 bases to trimming and J lost 1 base, with 11 bases between them. The CDR3 length is 14 residues. The CDR3 protein is CASSIGRVNYGYTF. The CDR3 nucleotides read TGTGCCAGCAGCATCGGCAGGGTTAACTATGGCTACACCTTC.

The rearrangement uses TRBV5-4 and TRBJ2-1; 12 positions agree with TRBD2. The CDR3 loop spans 15 amino acids. The germline CDR1 and CDR2 sequences are SGHNT and YYREEE (reference sequence). Trimming at V came to 1 base and at J to 8 bases, leaving 4 bases not matched to a gene. This CDR3 is CASSLQTSGSHEQFF. In DNA form, the CDR3 reads TGTGCCAGCAGCTTGCAGACTAGCGGGAGCCATGAGCAGTTCTTC. Based on the CDR3 plus reference TRBV5-4 and TRBJ2-1, the full variable domain is ETGVTQSPTHLIKTRGQQVTLRCSSQSGHNTVSWYQQALGQGPQFIFQYYREEENGRGNFPPRFSGLQFPNYSSELNVNALELDDSALYLCASSLQTSGSHEQFFGPGTRLTVL.

This clone was found a few times. The rearrangement uses TRBV5-1 and TRBJ1-5, with 7 bases identical to TRBD1. CDR1 and CDR2 from the germline V gene are SGHRS and YFSETQ. This CDR3 region has 15 residues. V lost 0 bases and J lost 4; bases outside the gene matches: 4. The CDR3 is CASSLGTGSNQPQHF. CDR3 sequence (DNA): TGCGCCAGCAGCTTGGGGACAGGATCGAATCAGCCCCAGCATTTT.

Only a few counts were recorded for this clone. V is TRBV28 and J is TRBJ1-2; D is ambiguous. The CDR3 consists of 12 residues. The germline CDR1 and CDR2 sequences are MDHEN and SYDVKM. The V end was cut by 6 bases, the J end by 2 bases, with 7 bases between. CDR3 in amino acids: CASRSVNYGYTF. The CDR3 DNA reads as TGTGCCAGCAGATCAGTCAACTATGGCTACACCTTC.

The V call is TRBV30, the J call TRBJ2-1, with TRBD2 matching 7 bases. V lost 3 bases and J lost 6; bases outside the gene matches: 11. CDR1 and CDR2 from the germline V gene are GTSNPN and SVGIG (reference sequence). The CDR3 consists of 15 residues. The CDR3 sequence: CAWRFGAGVANEQFF. The CDR3 region has the DNA TGTGCCTGGAGGTTCGGCGCGGGAGTGGCCAATGAGCAGTTCTTC.

V gene TRBV6-5 combines with J gene TRBJ2-7; D might be TRBD2 (5 bases). This CDR3 is 13 amino acids long. The germline V gene has CDR1 MNHEY and CDR2 SVGAGI. V was shortened by 0 bases and J by 5 bases, with 8 bases between the two germline ends. The chain's CDR3 is CASSYSRGNEQYF. The CDR3 DNA sequence: TGTGCCAGCAGTTACTCGAGAGGGAACGAGCAGTACTTC.

The chain combines TRBV7-3 with TRBJ2-1; 10 bases line up with TRBD2. Germline V CDR1 and CDR2: SGHTA, FQGTGA. The CDR3 has 16 amino acids. V dropped 1 base and J dropped 3; count of bases not matched to a gene: 3. CDR3 residues: CASSLMGTSDYNEQFF. In nucleotides, the CDR3 is TGTGCCAGCAGCTTAATGGGGACTAGCGACTACAATGAGCAGTTCTTC.